Sequencing of this TCR beta chain was carried out in a study of identical twins. Unique molecular identifiers were in the cDNA, with template-switch universal primer binding. TCRdb used MiXCR to reprocess the 5' RACE reads, holding one entry per CDR3 protein. Among 400,000 to 500,000 distinct CDR3 sequences, around 20% were seen once, and the ten largest hold 12%. CDR3 length: 14 residues. The V gene lost 7 bases and the J gene lost 9 bases, with 22 bases spanning the gap. The germline V gene has CDR1 DFQATT and CDR2 SNEGSKA (reference sequence). This clonotype has just one count. What it binds is unknown. Study observations and caveats: Findings depended on cross-sectional statistics rather than tracking the same donors.

The chain joins TRBV20-1 to TRBJ2-1; possible D gene TRBD2, 6 bases. The origin of this receptor is a man aged 50-60 years in good health. Sequenced material: naive T cells sorted from blood. The chain's CDR3 is CSVTTSRLSGEQFF. CDR3 in DNA: TGCAGTGTCACGACTAGTCGCTTATCTGGTGAGCAGTTCTTC.